These T cell receptor beta chains were read from a single sample in a study of shared clonotypes between healthy human individuals. The data were produced by immunoSEQ multiplex PCR, yet TCRdb's version contains in-frame clones alone and is incomplete. Of about 1.1 million clones in the sample, around 82% were seen once. Sequenced material: memory CD4+ T cells from PBMCs. The receptors originated from a man aged 18 to 30 in good health. Some clones in this sample may be carry-over from other donors' samples. CDR3s include the opening cysteine and the closing phenylalanine or tryptophan. A D gene is named only where the DNA matches it firmly. Rows may omit the clone size; those that give it use once, few, many or a size class.

D gene: NA; V gene: TRBV18; clone size: NA; J gene: TRBJ1-2; CDR3 protein: CASSPSLNDYGYTF; CDR3 DNA: TGTGCCAGCTCACCATCCTTGAACGACTATGGCTACACCTTC
D gene: TRBD1; V gene: TRBV5-1; clone size: few; J gene: TRBJ2-1; CDR3 protein: CASSLGAGGTYNEQFF; CDR3 DNA: TGCGCCAGCAGCTTGGGGGCAGGGGGCACCTACAATGAGCAGTTCTTC
D gene: NA; V gene: TRBV9; clone size: once; J gene: TRBJ2-1; CDR3 protein: CASSVGLGLEGQFF; CDR3 DNA: TGTGCCAGCAGCGTAGGATTGGGGTTAGAGGGGCAGTTCTTC
D gene: NA; V gene: TRBV4-3; clone size: NA; J gene: TRBJ2-7; CDR3 protein: CASSRDGTYEQYF; CDR3 DNA: TGCGCCAGCAGCCGCGACGGGACCTACGAGCAGTACTTC
D gene: TRBD2; V gene: TRBV14; clone size: NA; J gene: TRBJ2-2; CDR3 protein: CASSQDRAGGRTGELFF; CDR3 DNA: TGTGCCAGCAGCCAAGATCGGGCGGGAGGTCGAACCGGGGAGCTGTTTTTT
D gene: NA; V gene: TRBV28; clone size: NA; J gene: TRBJ2-7; CDR3 protein: CASSGHSLHYEQYF; CDR3 DNA: TGTGCCAGCAGTGGCCATTCACTCCACTACGAGCAGTACTTC
D gene: NA; V gene: TRBV7-2; clone size: once; J gene: TRBJ2-7; CDR3 protein: CASSSYGTGFSEQYF; CDR3 DNA: TGTGCCAGCAGCTCCTATGGGACGGGCTTCAGCGAGCAGTACTTC
D gene: NA; V gene: TRBV7-3; clone size: NA; J gene: TRBJ2-7; CDR3 protein: CASSLGSDYEQYF; CDR3 DNA: TGTGCCAGCAGCTTAGGTTCTGATTACGAGCAGTACTTC
D gene: NA; V gene: TRBV18; clone size: NA; J gene: TRBJ2-3; CDR3 protein: CASSPVIGTQYF; CDR3 DNA: TGTGCCAGCTCACCAGTAATCGGTACGCAGTATTTT
D gene: NA; V gene: TRBV6-5; clone size: NA; J gene: TRBJ2-7; CDR3 protein: CASSTRDSYEQYF; CDR3 DNA: TGTGCCAGCAGCACGCGGGACAGCTACGAGCAGTACTTC
D gene: TRBD2; V gene: TRBV5-1; clone size: once; J gene: TRBJ2-1; CDR3 protein: CASSLMSGSDNEQFF; CDR3 DNA: TGCGCCAGCAGCTTGATGAGCGGGAGTGACAATGAGCAGTTCTTC
D gene: NA; V gene: TRBV10-3; clone size: once; J gene: TRBJ1-2; CDR3 protein: CAISDDVGYGYTF; CDR3 DNA: TGTGCCATCAGTGACGACGTGGGCTATGGCTACACCTTC
D gene: NA; V gene: TRBV19; clone size: NA; J gene: TRBJ2-5; CDR3 protein: CASSNSAKTQYF; CDR3 DNA: TGTGCCAGTAGTAATTCGGCGAAGACCCAGTACTTC
D gene: TRBD2; V gene: TRBV18; clone size: once; J gene: TRBJ2-5; CDR3 protein: CASSSKLGLAGTQETQYF; CDR3 DNA: TGTGCCAGCTCATCAAAACTCGGACTAGCGGGGACTCAAGAGACCCAGTACTTC
D gene: TRBD1; V gene: TRBV2; clone size: NA; J gene: TRBJ2-7; CDR3 protein: CASSPGTGGSEQYF; CDR3 DNA: TGTGCCAGCAGCCCCGGGACAGGGGGCAGCGAGCAGTACTTC
D gene: NA; V gene: TRBV4-3; clone size: NA; J gene: TRBJ2-1; CDR3 protein: CASSQEARPYNEQFF; CDR3 DNA: TGCGCCAGCAGCCAAGAAGCCCGACCCTACAATGAGCAGTTCTTC
D gene: NA; V gene: TRBV7-9; clone size: NA; J gene: TRBJ1-4; CDR3 protein: CASSLGVLGGATNEKLFF; CDR3 DNA: TGTGCCAGCAGCTTAGGAGTTCTTGGGGGGGCAACTAATGAAAAACTGTTTTTT
D gene: NA; V gene: TRBV11-2; clone size: many; J gene: TRBJ1-2; CDR3 protein: CASSLEWAGDYYGYTF; CDR3 DNA: TGTGCCAGCAGCTTAGAATGGGCAGGAGACTACTATGGCTACACCTTC
D gene: NA; V gene: TRBV10-2; clone size: NA; J gene: TRBJ2-5; CDR3 protein: CASSSGRFSSRGETQYF; CDR3 DNA: TGCGCCAGCAGTTCGGGGCGGTTCTCCTCGAGGGGGGAGACCCAGTACTTC
D gene: NA; V gene: TRBV28; clone size: NA; J gene: TRBJ1-2; CDR3 protein: CASSWTGYGYTF; CDR3 DNA: TGTGCCAGCAGTTGGACGGGGTATGGCTACACCTTC
D gene: NA; V gene: TRBV5-1; clone size: NA; J gene: TRBJ1-2; CDR3 protein: CASSREGGGYGYTF; CDR3 DNA: TGCGCCAGCAGCAGGGAAGGGGGAGGCTATGGCTACACCTTC
D gene: NA; V gene: TRBV4-1; clone size: NA; J gene: TRBJ2-2; CDR3 protein: CASSQVSPPSGELFF; CDR3 DNA: TGCGCCAGCAGCCAAGTTTCCCCCCCCTCCGGGGAGCTGTTTTTT
D gene: NA; V gene: TRBV7-3; clone size: many; J gene: TRBJ2-2; CDR3 protein: CASSLLGESTGELFF; CDR3 DNA: TGTGCCAGCAGCTTATTAGGGGAGAGCACCGGGGAGCTGTTTTTT
D gene: NA; V gene: TRBV28; clone size: NA; J gene: TRBJ1-5; CDR3 protein: CASSFGQFNQPQHF; CDR3 DNA: TGTGCCAGCAGTTTTGGACAGTTCAATCAGCCCCAGCATTTT
D gene: NA; V gene: TRBV18; clone size: NA; J gene: TRBJ1-1; CDR3 protein: CASSLGPTEAFF; CDR3 DNA: TGTGCCAGCTCACTCGGACCTACTGAAGCTTTCTTT
D gene: NA; V gene: TRBV2; clone size: NA; J gene: TRBJ2-1; CDR3 protein: CASSALPSSYNEQFF; CDR3 DNA: TGTGCCAGCAGTGCCCTACCTTCCTCCTACAATGAGCAGTTCTTC
D gene: NA; V gene: TRBV30; clone size: few; J gene: TRBJ1-1; CDR3 protein: CAWSGAGDTEAFF; CDR3 DNA: TGTGCCTGGAGCGGGGCGGGGGACACTGAAGCTTTCTTT
D gene: TRBD2; V gene: TRBV4-2; clone size: few; J gene: TRBJ2-3; CDR3 protein: CASSQGKREGTDTQYF; CDR3 DNA: TGTGCCAGCAGCCAAGGGAAGCGGGAAGGCACAGATACGCAGTATTTT
D gene: NA; V gene: TRBV5-1; clone size: NA; J gene: TRBJ2-5; CDR3 protein: CASSPRGAGLQETQYF; CDR3 DNA: TGCGCCAGCAGCCCCCGTGGTGCAGGTCTCCAAGAGACCCAGTACTTC
D gene: NA; V gene: TRBV5-1; clone size: NA; J gene: TRBJ1-1; CDR3 protein: CASSLEPGKAEAFF; CDR3 DNA: TGCGCCAGCAGCTTGGAACCAGGGAAAGCTGAAGCTTTCTTT